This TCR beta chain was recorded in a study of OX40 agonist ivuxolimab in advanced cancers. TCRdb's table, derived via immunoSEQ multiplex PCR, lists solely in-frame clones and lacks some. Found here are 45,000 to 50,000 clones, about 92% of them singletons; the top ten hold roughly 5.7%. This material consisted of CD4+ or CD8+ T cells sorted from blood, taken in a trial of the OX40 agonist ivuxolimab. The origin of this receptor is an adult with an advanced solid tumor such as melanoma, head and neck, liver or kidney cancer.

The chain's CDR3 is CASSQGRPNTGELFF. The CDR3, as DNA: TGCGCCAGCAGCCAAGGCAGGCCGAACACCGGGGAGCTGTTTTTT. This chain links TRBV4-3 with TRBJ2-2; D remains unclear. Germline loops: CDR1 LGHNA, CDR2 YSLEER. The CDR3 runs 15 residues. V lost 1 base and J lost 0, with 6 bases in between.